This entry describes one T cell receptor beta chain. Its antigen is not known. The entry originates in a study of cytomegalovirus exposure and HLA in healthy donors. Study background: Both the 95 to 150 validation repertoires and the 550 to 750 first-cohort repertoires used the same platform, as reported by a later analysis. Broader study findings: According to a subsequent analysis, TCR clusters from the first cohort were inclined to appear together in the 120 validation repertoires. Accounts indicate the classifier identified cytomegalovirus status with strong specificity and sensitivity. A list of about 180 TCR beta chains associated with cytomegalovirus was given.

The germline V gene has CDR1 MGHRA and CDR2 YSYEKL. The CDR3 loop spans 15 amino acids. The junction had 5 bases not matched to a gene; V was cut back by 4 bases and J by 4 bases. Profiled with immunoSEQ multiplex PCR; TCRdb holds only in-frame clones, not every one. The data show more than 85,000 clones, about 88% seen once. The TCR was taken from a woman aged 18-29 years in good health and CMV-seropositive. The sample taken for sequencing was PBMCs. The gene calls are TRBV4-1 and TRBJ2-1; 9 nucleotides match TRBD1. The CDR3 reads CASSLRGQGYNEQFF. DNA for the CDR3: TGCGCCAGCAGCCTCAGAGGACAGGGGTACAATGAGCAGTTCTTC.